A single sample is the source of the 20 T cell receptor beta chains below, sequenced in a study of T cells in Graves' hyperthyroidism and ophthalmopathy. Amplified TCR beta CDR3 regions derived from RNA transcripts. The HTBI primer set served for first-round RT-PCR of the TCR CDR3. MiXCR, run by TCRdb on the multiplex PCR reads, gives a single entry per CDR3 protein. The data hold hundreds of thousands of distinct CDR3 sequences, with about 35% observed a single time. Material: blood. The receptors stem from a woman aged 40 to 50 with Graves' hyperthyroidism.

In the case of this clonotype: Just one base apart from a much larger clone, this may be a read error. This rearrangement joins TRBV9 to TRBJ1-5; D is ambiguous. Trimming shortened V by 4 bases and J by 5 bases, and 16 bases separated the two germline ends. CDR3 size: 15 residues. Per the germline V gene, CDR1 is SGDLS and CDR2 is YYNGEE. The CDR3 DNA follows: TGTGCCAGCAGCCAAGGGCATAGCGAGGATCAGCCCCAGCATTTT. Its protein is CASSQGHSEDQPQHF.

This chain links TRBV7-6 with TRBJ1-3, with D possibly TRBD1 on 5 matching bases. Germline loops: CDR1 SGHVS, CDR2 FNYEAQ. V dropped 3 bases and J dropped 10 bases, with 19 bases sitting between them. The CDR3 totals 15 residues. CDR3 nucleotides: TGTGCCAGCAGCTTTCCTATGACAGATGGAGAGACCATATATTTT. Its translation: CASSFPMTDGETIYF.

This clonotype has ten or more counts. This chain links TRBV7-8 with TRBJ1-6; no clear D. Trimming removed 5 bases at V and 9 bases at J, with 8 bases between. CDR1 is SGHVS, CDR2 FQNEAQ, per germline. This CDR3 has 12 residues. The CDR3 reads CASSLRSSPLHF. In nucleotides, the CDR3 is TGTGCCAGCAGCCTGAGGTCTTCACCCCTCCACTTT.

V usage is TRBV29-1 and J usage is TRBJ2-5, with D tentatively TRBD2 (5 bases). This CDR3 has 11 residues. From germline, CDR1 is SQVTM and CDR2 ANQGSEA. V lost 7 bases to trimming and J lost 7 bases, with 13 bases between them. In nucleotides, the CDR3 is TGCAGCGACGGACTGGCAGGGACCCAGTACTTC. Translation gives CSDGLAGTQYF.

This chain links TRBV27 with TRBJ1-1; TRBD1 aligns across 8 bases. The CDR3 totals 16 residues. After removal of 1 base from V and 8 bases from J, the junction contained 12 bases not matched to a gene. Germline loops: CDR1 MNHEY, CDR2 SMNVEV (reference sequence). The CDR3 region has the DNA TGTGCCAGCAGTTTATTTCCCGGGACAGGCTTAAGCGAAGCTTTCTTT. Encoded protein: CASSLFPGTGLSEAFF.

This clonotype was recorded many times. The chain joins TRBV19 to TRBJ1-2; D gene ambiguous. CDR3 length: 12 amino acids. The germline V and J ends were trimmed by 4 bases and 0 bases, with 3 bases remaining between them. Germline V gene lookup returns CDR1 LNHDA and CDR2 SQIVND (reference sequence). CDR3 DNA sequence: TGTGCCAGTAGTAAGGCTAACTATGGCTACACCTTC. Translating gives CASSKANYGYTF.

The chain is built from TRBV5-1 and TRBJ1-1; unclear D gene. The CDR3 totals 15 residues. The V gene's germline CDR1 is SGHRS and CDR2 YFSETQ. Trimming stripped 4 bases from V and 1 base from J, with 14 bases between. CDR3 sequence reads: CASSPDQAGNTEAFF. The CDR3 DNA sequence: TGCGCCAGCAGCCCGGACCAGGCGGGGAACACTGAAGCTTTCTTT.

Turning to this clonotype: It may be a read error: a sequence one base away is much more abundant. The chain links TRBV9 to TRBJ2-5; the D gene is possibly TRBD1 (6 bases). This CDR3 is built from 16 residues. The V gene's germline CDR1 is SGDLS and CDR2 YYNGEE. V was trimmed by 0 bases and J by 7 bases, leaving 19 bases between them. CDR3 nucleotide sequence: TGTGCCAGCAGCGTAGGTCACAGGGTAACGGAAGTGACCCAGTACTTC. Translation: CASSVGHRVTEVTQYF.

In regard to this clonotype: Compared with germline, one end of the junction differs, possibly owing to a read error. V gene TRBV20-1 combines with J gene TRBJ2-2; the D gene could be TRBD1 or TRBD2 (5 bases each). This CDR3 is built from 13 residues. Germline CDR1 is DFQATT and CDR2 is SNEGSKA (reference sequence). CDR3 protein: CSAGDPDTGEPFF. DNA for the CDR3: TGCAGTGCTGGAGATCCGGACACCGGGGAGCCGTTTTTT.

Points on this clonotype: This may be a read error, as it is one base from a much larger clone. CDR3 region: CASSPQDKTEAFF. In nucleotides, the CDR3 is TGTGCCAGCAGCCCCCAGGACAAAACTGAAGCTTTCTTT. This rearrangement joins TRBV7-3 to TRBJ1-1, with a tentative D call TRBD1 (5 bases). The germline CDR1 and CDR2 sequences are SGHTA and FQGTGA. The CDR3 length is 13 residues. Trimming took off 5 bases at V and 5 bases at J, with 12 bases between the two ends.

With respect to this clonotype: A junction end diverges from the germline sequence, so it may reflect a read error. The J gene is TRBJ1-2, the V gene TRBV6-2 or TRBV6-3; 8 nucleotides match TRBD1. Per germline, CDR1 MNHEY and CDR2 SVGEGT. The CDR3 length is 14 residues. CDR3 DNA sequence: TGTGCCAGCAGTCTCGGACAGGGAAACTCTGGCTACACCTTC. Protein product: CASSLGQGNSGYTF.

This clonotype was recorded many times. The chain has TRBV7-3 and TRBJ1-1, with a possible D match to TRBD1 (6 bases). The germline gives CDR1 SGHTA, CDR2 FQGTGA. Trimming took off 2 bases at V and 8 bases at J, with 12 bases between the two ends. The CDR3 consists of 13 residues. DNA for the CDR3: TGTGCCAGCAGCTTAGTACAGGGTAGAGAAGCTTTCTTT. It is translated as CASSLVQGREAFF.

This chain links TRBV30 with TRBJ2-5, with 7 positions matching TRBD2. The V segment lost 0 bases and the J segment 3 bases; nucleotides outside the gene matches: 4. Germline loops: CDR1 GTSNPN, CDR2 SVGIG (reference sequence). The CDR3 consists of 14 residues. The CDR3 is CAWSVLAGEETQYF. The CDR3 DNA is TGTGCCTGGAGTGTACTTGCGGGAGAAGAGACCCAGTACTTC.

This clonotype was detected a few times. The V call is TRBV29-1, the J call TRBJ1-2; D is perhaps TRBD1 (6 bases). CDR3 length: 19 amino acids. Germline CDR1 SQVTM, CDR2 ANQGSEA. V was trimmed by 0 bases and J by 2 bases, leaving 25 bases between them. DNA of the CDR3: TGCAGCGTTGAAGAATGGGGGCGGTCTAAAGGGGGGCAAAACTATGGCTACACCTTC. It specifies CSVEEWGRSKGGQNYGYTF.

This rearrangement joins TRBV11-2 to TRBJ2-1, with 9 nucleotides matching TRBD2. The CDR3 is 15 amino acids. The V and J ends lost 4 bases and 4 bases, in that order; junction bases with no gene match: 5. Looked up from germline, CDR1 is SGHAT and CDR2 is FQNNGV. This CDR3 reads CASSSTSGRYNEQFF. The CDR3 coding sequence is TGTGCCAGCAGCTCGACTAGCGGAAGATACAATGAGCAGTTCTTC.

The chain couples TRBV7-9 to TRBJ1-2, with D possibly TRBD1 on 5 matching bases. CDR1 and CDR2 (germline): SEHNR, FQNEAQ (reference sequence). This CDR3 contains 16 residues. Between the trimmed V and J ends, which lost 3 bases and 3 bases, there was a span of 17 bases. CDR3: CASSFGWGKRDYGYTF. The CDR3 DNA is TGTGCCAGCAGCTTTGGATGGGGGAAAAGGGACTATGGCTACACCTTC.

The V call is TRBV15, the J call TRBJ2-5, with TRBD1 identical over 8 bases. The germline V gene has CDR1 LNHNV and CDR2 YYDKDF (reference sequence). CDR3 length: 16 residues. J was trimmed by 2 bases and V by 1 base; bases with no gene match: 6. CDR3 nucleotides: TGTGCCACCAGCAGAGGGGGGACAGGTATGCAAGAGACCCAGTACTTC. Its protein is CATSRGGTGMQETQYF.

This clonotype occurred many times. The CDR3 region is CATSDLSGTDEQYF. As DNA, the CDR3 is TGTGCCACCAGTGATTTATCCGGGACGGACGAGCAGTACTTC. The rearrangement uses TRBV24-1 and TRBJ2-7; possibly TRBD1 or TRBD2 for D (5 bases each). Germline V gives CDR1 KGHDR, CDR2 SFDVKD. The CDR3 extends over 14 amino acids. V was shortened by 1 base and J by 5 bases, with 11 bases between the two germline ends.

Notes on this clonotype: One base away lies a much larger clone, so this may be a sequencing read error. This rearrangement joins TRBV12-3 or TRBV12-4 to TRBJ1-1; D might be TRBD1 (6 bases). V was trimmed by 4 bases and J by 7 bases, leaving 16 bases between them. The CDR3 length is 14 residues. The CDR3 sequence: CASSSRVRDNEAFF. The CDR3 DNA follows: TGTGCCAGCAGTTCACGGGTGCGGGACAATGAAGCTTTCTTT.

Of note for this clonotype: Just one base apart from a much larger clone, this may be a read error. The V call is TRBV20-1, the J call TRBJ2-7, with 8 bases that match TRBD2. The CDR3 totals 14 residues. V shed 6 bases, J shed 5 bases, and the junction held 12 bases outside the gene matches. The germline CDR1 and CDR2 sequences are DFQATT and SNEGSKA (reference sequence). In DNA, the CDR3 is TGCAGTGCCGAACGGACTAGCTGGAGCCACGAGCAGTACTTC. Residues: CSAERTSWSHEQYF.